Following are 13 T cell receptor beta chains from one sample sequenced in a study of blood T cell repertoires in COVID-19. Sequenced by immunoSEQ multiplex PCR; TCRdb stores in-frame clones only, minus some. Among approximately 260,000 clones listed, around 89% were seen once. Sample: peripheral blood. The receptors were gathered from a woman aged 55-70 years with COVID-19, enrolled during active disease.

V is TRBV10-3 and J is TRBJ2-7; D ambiguous. Germline V gene sequence: CDR1 ENHRY, CDR2 SYGVKD. V dropped 0 bases and J dropped 3 bases, with 6 bases sitting between them. CDR3 length equals 13 residues. CDR3: CAISESAIYEQYF. The CDR3 bases are TGTGCCATCAGTGAGTCGGCAATCTACGAGCAGTACTTC.

The chain is built from TRBV6-1 and TRBJ1-1; TRBD1 matches 8 bases. The CDR3 runs 16 residues. The junction had 14 bases not matched to a gene; V was cut back by 6 bases and J by 5 bases. In germline, CDR1 is MNHNS, CDR2 SASEGT. The CDR3 is CASRETQWTGRTEAFF. The DNA of the CDR3 is TGTGCCAGCAGGGAAACACAATGGACAGGGAGGACTGAAGCTTTCTTT.

This chain uses TRBV27 with TRBJ1-6; D gene uncertain. V was clipped by 5 bases and J by 10 bases, with 15 bases between them. The germline gives CDR1 MNHEY, CDR2 SMNVEV (reference sequence). This CDR3 is built from 14 residues. As DNA, the CDR3 is TGTGCCAGCAGTCCCGCCGGGGTTCGCTCACCCCTCCACTTT. Its translation is CASSPAGVRSPLHF.

The genes are TRBV6-5 and TRBJ2-5, with 8 bases fitting TRBD2. Unmatched junction bases numbered 6, after V lost 5 bases and J lost 7 bases. The CDR3 runs 13 residues. Looked up from germline, CDR1 is MNHEY and CDR2 is SVGAGI. The CDR3: CASSRTAGGTQYF. CDR3 nucleotide sequence: TGTGCCAGCAGTCGGACGGCGGGGGGGACCCAGTACTTC.

The V and J genes are TRBV27 and TRBJ2-1, with a weak D call TRBD2 (5 bases). CDR1 and CDR2 (germline): MNHEY, SMNVEV (reference sequence). V shed 10 bases and J shed 2 bases, with 6 bases lying between them. The CDR3 consists of 11 residues. The chain's CDR3 is CATGAYNEQFF. In DNA form, the CDR3 reads TGTGCCACCGGGGCCTACAATGAGCAGTTCTTC.

The V gene is TRBV19, the J gene TRBJ1-2, with 9 bases identical to TRBD1. Per the germline V gene, CDR1 is LNHDA and CDR2 is SQIVND (reference sequence). The CDR3 runs 15 residues. The V segment lost 3 bases and the J segment 1 base; nucleotides outside the gene matches: 3. The CDR3: CASSMGQGHNYGYTF. The CDR3 DNA is TGTGCCAGTAGTATGGGACAGGGTCATAACTATGGCTACACCTTC. Using reference TRBV19 and TRBJ1-2 for the parts outside the CDR3, the full variable domain is DGGITQSPKYLFRKEGQNVTLSCEQNLNHDAMYWYRQDPGQGLRLIYYSQIVNDFQKGDIAEGYSVSREKKESFPLTVTSAQKNPTAFYLCASSMGQGHNYGYTFGSGTRLTVV.

The chain carries TRBV28 and TRBJ1-5; 10 nucleotides align to TRBD1. The CDR3 is made up of 14 amino acids. Germline lookup yields CDR1 MDHEN and CDR2 SYDVKM. The ends lost 5 bases at V and 7 bases at J; junction bases unmatched: 5. CDR3 protein: CASSPRQGAQPQHF. CDR3 DNA sequence: TGTGCCAGCAGTCCGCGACAGGGGGCCCAGCCCCAGCATTTT.

The V gene is TRBV7-8, the J gene TRBJ1-2; 8 bases are shared with TRBD1. There are 15 residues in the CDR3. V gave up 5 bases and J gave up 4 bases; unmatched junction bases: 9. Germline lookup yields CDR1 SGHVS and CDR2 FQNEAQ. The CDR3 loop reads CASSRTDRGGYGYTF. CDR3 nucleotide sequence: TGTGCCAGCAGCCGAACCGACAGGGGAGGCTATGGCTACACCTTC.

The chain recombines TRBV7-9 with TRBJ1-2; 7 nucleotides line up with TRBD1. V shed 7 bases, J shed 6 bases, and the junction held 8 bases outside the gene matches. The CDR3 sequence is 13 residues long. Germline-derived CDR1 and CDR2 are SEHNR and FQNEAQ (reference sequence). CDR3 in DNA: TGTGCCAGCACTCACACAGGGGAGGATGGCTACACCTTC. This sequence encodes CASTHTGEDGYTF.

V gene TRBV21-1 combines with J gene TRBJ1-2. TRBV21-1 corresponds to a pseudogene. The CDR3 runs to 12 residues. CDR3 coding DNA: TGTGCCAGCAGCAAATCCAAACCTAGCTACACCTTC. Residues: CASSKSKPSYTF.

Comment on this clone: The same CDR3 also results from other DNA sequences found in this sample. The V gene is TRBV30, the J gene TRBJ1-5, with D unclear. The CDR3 sequence is 13 residues long. Germline CDR1 is GTSNPN and CDR2 is SVGIG (reference sequence). V was shortened by 0 bases and J by 3 bases, with 6 bases between the two germline ends. As DNA, the CDR3 is TGTGCCTGGAGTGTACAGTCCAATCAGCCCCAGCATTTT. This encodes CAWSVQSNQPQHF.

This clone was recorded only once. J is TRBJ1-5 and V is TRBV5-1; 7 bases map to TRBD1. J was trimmed by 6 bases and V by 4 bases; bases with no gene match: 10. CDR1 SGHRS and CDR2 YFSETQ come from the germline V gene. CDR3 length equals 15 residues. The CDR3 DNA reads TGCGCCAGCAGCCTCTCAACAGGGGCAGGTCAGCCCCAGCATTTT. This sequence encodes CASSLSTGAGQPQHF.

On this clone: The identical CDR3 is also encoded by other nucleotide sequences in the sample. The gene calls are TRBV19 and TRBJ1-5; tentative D call: TRBD1 (5 bases). The CDR3 is 15 amino acids. CDR1 is LNHDA, CDR2 SQIVND, per germline (reference sequence). Trimming removed 3 bases at V and 1 base at J, with 10 bases between. CDR3 sequence (DNA): TGTGCCAGTAGTATCGGTGGGGGGAGCAATCAGCCCCAGCATTTT. It translates to CASSIGGGSNQPQHF.